A selection of T cell receptor beta chains follows, all from one sample in a study of blood T cells in healthy people across ages. TCRdb re-called the 5' RACE reads with MiXCR, one entry per CDR3 protein. The sample lists about 640,000 distinct CDR3 sequences; about 53% were seen once. Sequencing was carried out using blood. The receptor source for this set is a man between 60 and 75 years old in good health. Each CDR3 is given with its conserved first and last residue. Fields, in order: J gene, clone size, D gene, V gene, CDR3 DNA, CDR3 protein. The D gene is left open where the match is weak. Clone size, where shown, is once, few, many, or a class for clones that have expanded.

J gene: TRBJ2-3; clone size: -; D gene: -; V gene: TRBV12-3/TRBV12-4; CDR3 DNA: TGTGCCAGCAGTTACCGTAAAGGGGCGGCCGGCACAGATACGCAGTATTTT; CDR3 protein: CASSYRKGAAGTDTQYF
J gene: TRBJ1-2; clone size: -; D gene: TRBD1; V gene: TRBV4-1; CDR3 DNA: TGCGCCAGCAGCCAGGAAAACAGGGGAGCTAACTATGGCTACACCTTC; CDR3 protein: CASSQENRGANYGYTF
J gene: TRBJ2-7; clone size: few; D gene: -; V gene: TRBV20-1; CDR3 DNA: TGCAGTGCTAGAGATAATCCAGGGATGGGCGAGCAGTACTTC; CDR3 protein: CSARDNPGMGEQYF
J gene: TRBJ1-6; clone size: -; D gene: TRBD1; V gene: TRBV20-1; CDR3 DNA: TGCAGTGCTGCGCCGGGACAGTATAATTCACCCCTCCACTTT; CDR3 protein: CSAAPGQYNSPLHF
J gene: TRBJ2-5; clone size: -; D gene: -; V gene: TRBV12-3/TRBV12-4; CDR3 DNA: TGTGCCAGCAGTCGTCGGGTCCTTAAAGAGACCCAGTACTTC; CDR3 protein: CASSRRVLKETQYF
J gene: TRBJ2-5; clone size: few; D gene: TRBD2; V gene: TRBV27; CDR3 DNA: TGTGCCAGCAGTTTGGGGATAAGAGCGGGGGGGACCCAGTACTTC; CDR3 protein: CASSLGIRAGGTQYF
J gene: TRBJ2-4; clone size: -; D gene: -; V gene: TRBV11-2; CDR3 DNA: TGTGCCAGCAGCGCAAGGACCGGGATGGACATTCAGTACTTC; CDR3 protein: CASSARTGMDIQYF
J gene: TRBJ2-5; clone size: -; D gene: -; V gene: TRBV19; CDR3 DNA: TGTGCCAGTACTCCCCGGCCGAACCAAGAGACCCAGTACTTC; CDR3 protein: CASTPRPNQETQYF
J gene: TRBJ2-5; clone size: few; D gene: -; V gene: TRBV7-9; CDR3 DNA: TGTGCCAGCAGCTTAAATTCAGGGGCCTCGGAGACCCAGTACTTC; CDR3 protein: CASSLNSGASETQYF
J gene: TRBJ2-7; clone size: once; D gene: -; V gene: TRBV10-2; CDR3 DNA: TGCGCCAGCGGGACTCCATGGACAGGACAGTCCTACGAGCAGTACTTC; CDR3 protein: CASGTPWTGQSYEQYF
J gene: TRBJ2-3; clone size: once; D gene: TRBD2; V gene: TRBV20-1; CDR3 DNA: TGCAGTGCCCCAGCGGGGGGGACAGATACGCAGTATTTT; CDR3 protein: CSAPAGGTDTQYF
J gene: TRBJ2-1; clone size: few; D gene: TRBD1; V gene: TRBV5-1; CDR3 DNA: TGCGCCAGCAGCATTGGACAGGGACCCTACAATGAGCAGTTCTTC; CDR3 protein: CASSIGQGPYNEQFF
J gene: TRBJ2-5; clone size: few; D gene: -; V gene: TRBV6-6; CDR3 DNA: TGTGCCAGCAGTTATGAGGGGGGGCTTGAGACCCAGTACTTC; CDR3 protein: CASSYEGGLETQYF
J gene: TRBJ2-3; clone size: many; D gene: -; V gene: TRBV13; CDR3 DNA: TGTGCCAGCAGCTTAATCGGGGTGGGGGATACGCAGTATTTT; CDR3 protein: CASSLIGVGDTQYF
J gene: TRBJ2-5; clone size: -; D gene: TRBD1; V gene: TRBV19; CDR3 DNA: TGTGCCAGTAGTACGAGGACAGGGGAGGAGACCCAGTACTTC; CDR3 protein: CASSTRTGEETQYF
J gene: TRBJ2-2; clone size: -; D gene: TRBD2; V gene: TRBV20-1; CDR3 DNA: TGCAGTGCTAGTTCGCTAGCGGGGCAAACCGGGGAGCTGTTTTTT; CDR3 protein: CSASSLAGQTGELFF
J gene: TRBJ2-7; clone size: -; D gene: -; V gene: TRBV12-3/TRBV12-4; CDR3 DNA: TGTGCCAGCAGTGATGGGGCGAGCACCTACGAGCAGTACTTC; CDR3 protein: CASSDGASTYEQYF
J gene: TRBJ2-7; clone size: -; D gene: -; V gene: TRBV27; CDR3 DNA: TGTGCCAGCAAAAACCCGGACAGCTACGAGCAGTACTTC; CDR3 protein: CASKNPDSYEQYF
J gene: TRBJ2-7; clone size: few; D gene: -; V gene: TRBV5-1; CDR3 DNA: TGCGCCAGCAGCTTGGAGGGCAGGGGAGCGGACGAGCAGTACTTC; CDR3 protein: CASSLEGRGADEQYF
J gene: TRBJ2-3; clone size: few; D gene: TRBD2; V gene: TRBV28; CDR3 DNA: TGTGCCAGCAGTCCCACTAGCGGGGGCGGCACAGATACGCAGTATTTT; CDR3 protein: CASSPTSGGGTDTQYF
J gene: TRBJ2-1; clone size: -; D gene: TRBD2; V gene: TRBV20-1; CDR3 DNA: TGCAGTGCATTAAAGGCACTAGCGGACAATGAGCAGTTCTTC; CDR3 protein: CSALKALADNEQFF